The 21 T cell receptor beta chains reported below all come from one sample, sequenced in a study of sequential checkpoint blockade in melanoma. Produced via immunoSEQ multiplex PCR; TCRdb's table is partial and in-frame only. The sample includes 13,000 or so clones, less than 75% of them seen just once. Described treatment: randomized to nivolumab then ipilimumab (arm A) or the reverse (arm B). The sequencing here drew on CD8+ T cells sorted from blood (inferred from file names), taken from a patient given nivolumab and ipilimumab in sequence. The receptor set was obtained from a human donor with melanoma.

The chain couples TRBV5-5 to TRBJ1-5; no firm D call. Trimming removed 1 base from V and 3 bases from J, with 11 bases in between. Germline lookup yields CDR1 SGHKS and CDR2 YYEKEE (reference sequence). This CDR3 is 15 amino acids long. CDR3 region: CASSLLSASNQPQHF. In nucleotides, the CDR3 is TGTGCCAGCAGCTTGCTTAGTGCTTCCAATCAGCCCCAGCATTTT.

This rearrangement joins TRBV11-2 to TRBJ1-1, with 8 positions matching TRBD1. Germline V gene data show CDR1 as SGHAT and CDR2 as FQNNGV. V was clipped by 5 bases and J by 4 bases; unmatched bases: 9. There are 15 residues in the CDR3. CDR3 in amino acids: CASSARTGYGTEAFF. The CDR3 DNA reads as TGTGCCAGCAGCGCCAGGACAGGGTACGGCACTGAAGCTTTCTTT. Full variable domain (missing parts from reference TRBV11-2 and TRBJ1-1): EAGVAQSPRYKIIEKRQSVAFWCNPISGHATLYWYQQILGQGPKLLIQFQNNGVVDDSQLPKDRFSAERLKGVDSTLKIQPAKLEDSAVYLCASSARTGYGTEAFFGQGTRLTVV.

The rearrangement links TRBV6-5 to TRBJ2-7; 8 nucleotides agree with TRBD2. Germline V lookup: CDR1 MNHEY, CDR2 SVGAGI. The CDR3 runs 15 residues. J gave up 2 bases and V 6 bases, and 9 bases lay outside the gene matches. The CDR3 nucleotides are TGTGCCAGCAGACCCGGGAGCGGGGGAACCTACGAGCAGTACTTC. It codes for CASRPGSGGTYEQYF.

The V and J genes are TRBV9 and TRBJ2-5, with D perhaps TRBD2 (6 bases). The germline CDR1 and CDR2 sequences are SGDLS and YYNGEE. The ends were cut back, 0 bases at V and 2 bases at J, with 11 bases in the middle. This CDR3 comprises 15 residues. CDR3: CASSVGGGLQETQYF. CDR3 bases: TGTGCCAGCAGCGTAGGGGGAGGCTTACAAGAGACCCAGTACTTC.

This clone was seen just once. The chain uses TRBV4-2 and TRBJ1-2; weak D call: TRBD1 (6 bases). CDR3 length equals 16 residues. V was cut by 0 bases and J by 4 bases, with 15 bases left in between. Per the germline V gene, CDR1 is LGHNA and CDR2 is YNFKEQ. The CDR3 region has the DNA TGTGCCAGCAGCCAAGATCGGATGGGGGCAGGCTATGGCTACACCTTC. It specifies CASSQDRMGAGYGYTF.

This clone occurred a few times. The CDR3 is CASRPGLGSRDTQYF. In nucleotides, the CDR3 is TGTGCCAGCAGACCCGGACTAGGCAGCCGGGATACGCAGTATTTT. The gene calls are TRBV6-5 and TRBJ2-3, with 7 bases that match TRBD2. Germline V gene lookup returns CDR1 MNHEY and CDR2 SVGAGI. This CDR3 comprises 15 residues. V was pared by 6 bases and J by 6 bases, with 12 bases of the junction left unmatched.

The J gene is TRBJ2-7, the V gene TRBV5-6; maybe TRBD1 (5 bases). The V end was cut by 4 bases, the J end by 7 bases, with 15 bases between. This CDR3 contains 13 residues. The germline V gene has CDR1 SGHDT and CDR2 YYEEEE. CDR3 nucleotide sequence: TGTGCCAGCAGCCGAGGCAGGGCTGGGGAGCAGTACTTC. It encodes CASSRGRAGEQYF.

This clone has only a few counts. The V and J genes are TRBV5-1 and TRBJ1-2, with a possible D match to TRBD1 (6 bases). Trimming shortened V by 4 bases and J by 0 bases, and 13 bases separated the two germline ends. The CDR3 loop spans 15 amino acids. Germline V gene data show CDR1 as SGHRS and CDR2 as YFSETQ. The CDR3 DNA reads as TGCGCCAGCAGCACAAGGACAGAACCTAACTATGGCTACACCTTC. This gives the protein CASSTRTEPNYGYTF.

This clone was counted between two and nine times. The rearrangement uses TRBV2 and TRBJ2-4; the D is unclear. The germline V gene has CDR1 SNHLY and CDR2 FYNNEI. Trimming took off 8 bases at V and 6 bases at J, with 17 bases between the two ends. The CDR3 loop spans 14 amino acids. CDR3: CASDLSTGLNIQYF. The CDR3 nucleotides are TGTGCCAGCGACCTCAGTACTGGGCTAAACATTCAGTACTTC.

There are a few counts of this clone. J is TRBJ2-7 and V is TRBV4-3; 7 nucleotides line up with TRBD2. This CDR3 is built from 15 residues. Looked up from germline, CDR1 is LGHNA and CDR2 is YSLEER. The junction had 8 bases not matched to a gene; V was cut back by 4 bases and J by 2 bases. The chain's CDR3 is CASSPVWGGAYEQYF. The CDR3 nucleotides are TGCGCCAGCAGCCCGGTTTGGGGGGGGGCCTACGAGCAGTACTTC.

This rearrangement joins TRBV28 to TRBJ2-1; TRBD2 agrees at 11 bases. Per germline, CDR1 MDHEN and CDR2 SYDVKM. After removal of 3 bases from V and 8 bases from J, the junction contained 9 bases not matched to a gene. The CDR3 is 16 residues long. The CDR3 loop is CASSFPRLAGRDEQFF. The CDR3 DNA sequence: TGTGCCAGCAGTTTCCCCAGACTAGCGGGAAGGGATGAGCAGTTCTTC.

V usage is TRBV19 and J usage is TRBJ1-6; maybe TRBD1 (5 bases). Germline V gene data show CDR1 as LNHDA and CDR2 as SQIVND (reference sequence). CDR3 length equals 14 residues. V was cut by 7 bases and J by 10 bases, with 17 bases left in between. CDR3 coding DNA: TGTGCCAGTAAAAACGATCCGGGGGTCTCACCCCTCCACTTT. This gives the protein CASKNDPGVSPLHF.

The J gene is TRBJ2-7, the V gene TRBV9; TRBD2 matches 11 bases. In germline, CDR1 is SGDLS, CDR2 YYNGEE. The length of the CDR3 is 14 residues. J gave up 6 bases and V 3 bases, and 5 bases lay outside the gene matches. The DNA of the CDR3 is TGTGCCAGCAGCGCCCTAGCGGGAGGAGGCGAGCAGTACTTC. This translates into CASSALAGGGEQYF.

The rearrangement joins TRBV18 to TRBJ2-1, with 10 bases aligning to TRBD1. The trim removed 2 bases at V and 4 bases at J, leaving 5 bases unmatched. CDR3 length: 16 amino acids. Germline V gene sequence: CDR1 KGHSH, CDR2 LQKENI. The DNA for the CDR3 is TGTGCCAGCTCACCATCCGACAGGGGGCAGTACAATGAGCAGTTCTTC. Amino acids: CASSPSDRGQYNEQFF. Looking up the rest from reference TRBV18 and TRBJ2-1 gives the full variable domain: NAGVMQNPRHLVRRRGQEARLRCSPMKGHSHVYWYRQLPEEGLKFMVYLQKENIIDESGMPKERFSAEFPKEGPSILRIQQVVRGDSAAYFCASSPSDRGQYNEQFFGPGTRLTVL.

V and J are TRBV5-6 and TRBJ2-7; 12 bases are a match to TRBD2. With 2 bases clipped from V and 3 bases from J, the junction kept 3 bases outside the gene matches. The CDR3 length is 15 residues. In germline, CDR1 is SGHDT, CDR2 YYEEEE. DNA of the CDR3: TGTGCCAGCAGCTTAGGGACTAGCGGGTTCTACGAGCAGTACTTC. This encodes CASSLGTSGFYEQYF.

The V call is TRBV28, the J call TRBJ1-1; D possibly corresponds to TRBD1 (5 bases). The germline V and J ends were trimmed by 2 bases and 2 bases, with 12 bases remaining between them. Germline V CDR1 and CDR2: MDHEN, SYDVKM. The CDR3 is made up of 15 amino acids. The CDR3: CASSLLQEINTEAFF. The CDR3 nucleotides read TGTGCCAGCAGTTTACTACAGGAAATCAACACTGAAGCTTTCTTT. The whole variable domain, filled in from reference TRBV28 and TRBJ1-1, reads DVKVTQSSRYLVKRTGEKVFLECVQDMDHENMFWYRQDPGLGLRLIYFSYDVKMKEKGDIPEGYSVSREKKERFSLILESASTNQTSMYLCASSLLQEINTEAFFGQGTRLTVV.

The V call is TRBV13, the J call TRBJ1-2; TRBD1 matches at 7 bases. Looked up from germline, CDR1 is PRHDT and CDR2 is FYEKMQ (reference sequence). The V and J ends lost 0 bases and 8 bases, in that order; junction bases with no gene match: 6. The CDR3 length is 14 residues. CDR3 nucleotide sequence: TGTGCCAGCAGCTTAGGATTTGGGACAGTAGGCTACACCTTC. This translates into CASSLGFGTVGYTF.

This clone showed up many times. V gene TRBV7-2 combines with J gene TRBJ2-7, with D maybe TRBD1 (6 bases). The V gene lost 4 bases and the J gene lost 3 bases, with 16 bases spanning the gap. Germline CDR1 reads SGHTA; CDR2 reads FQGNSA. The CDR3 consists of 15 residues. The CDR3 loop reads CASSSPGQRGYEQYF. The CDR3, as DNA: TGTGCCAGCAGCTCCCCAGGACAGAGGGGCTACGAGCAGTACTTC.

This clone was counted a single time. CDR3 in amino acids: CAYYENRASYEQYF. DNA of the CDR3: TGTGCCTATTACGAAAACAGGGCCTCCTACGAGCAGTACTTC. The J gene is TRBJ2-7, the V gene TRBV30, with a weak D call TRBD1 (6 bases). The ends were cut back, 7 bases at V and 0 bases at J, with 16 bases in the middle. Germline CDR1 and CDR2: GTSNPN and SVGIG (reference sequence). CDR3 length equals 14 residues.

The chain employs TRBV9 and TRBJ2-1, with 8 bases matching TRBD2. CDR3 length: 14 amino acids. The germline V gene encodes CDR1 SGDLS and CDR2 YYNGEE. V trimming: 1 base; J trimming: 6 bases; junction bases outside the gene matches: 3. CDR3 protein: CASSVKSGGNEQFF. The CDR3 region has the DNA TGTGCCAGCAGCGTAAAGAGCGGGGGCAATGAGCAGTTCTTC.

CDR3 residues: CASSAGIDEQYF. The CDR3 nucleotides read TGTGCCAGTAGTGCAGGGATCGACGAGCAGTACTTC. V and J are TRBV19 and TRBJ2-7, with D maybe TRBD1 (5 bases). The germline V and J ends were trimmed by 5 bases and 5 bases, with 10 bases remaining between them. Germline V gene data show CDR1 as LNHDA and CDR2 as SQIVND (reference sequence). This CDR3 contains 12 residues.